This T cell receptor beta chain was retrieved from a study of blood T cell repertoires in COVID-19. Study in general: The study drew acute and convalescent COVID-19 samples from the United States, Italy and Spain.

Germline loops: CDR1 LNHDA, CDR2 SQIVND (reference sequence). The CDR3 loop spans 12 amino acids. The ends lost 5 bases at V and 15 bases at J; junction bases unmatched: 7. In the authors' methods: Estimated nucleated cell counts came from reference gene primer amplification. Here immunoSEQ multiplex PCR was the method, and the copy in TCRdb shows in-frame clones only, minus some. The V and J calls and clone size come from that table; D and trimming were worked out from the DNA. The table lists 230,000 or so clones, roughly nine tenths of them singletons, with about 4.6% in the top ten. The chain links TRBV19 to TRBJ2-4; 10 bases agree with TRBD2. The receptor was derived from a woman aged 40-49 years who had recovered from COVID-19. The material sequenced was peripheral blood. CDR3: CASSFSGRNPYF. The CDR3 DNA follows: TGTGCCAGTAGTTTTAGCGGGAGGAATCCGTACTTC.